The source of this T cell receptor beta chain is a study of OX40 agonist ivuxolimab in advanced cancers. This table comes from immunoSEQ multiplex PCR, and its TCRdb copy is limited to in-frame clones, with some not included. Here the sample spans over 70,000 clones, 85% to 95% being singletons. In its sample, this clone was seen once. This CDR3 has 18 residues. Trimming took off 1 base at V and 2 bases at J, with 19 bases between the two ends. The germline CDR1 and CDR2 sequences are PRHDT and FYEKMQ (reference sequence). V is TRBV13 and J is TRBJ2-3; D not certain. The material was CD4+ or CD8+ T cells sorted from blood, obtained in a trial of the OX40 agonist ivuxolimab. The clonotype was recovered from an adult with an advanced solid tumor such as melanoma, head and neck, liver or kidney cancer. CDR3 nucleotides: TGTGCCAGCAGCTTAGAGGCGACGGGCGGCCTTAACACAGATACGCAGTATTTT. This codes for CASSLEATGGLNTDTQYF.